Listed below are T cell receptor beta chains from one sample, sequenced in a study of blood T cells in healthy people across ages. TCRdb used MiXCR to reprocess the 5' RACE reads, holding one entry per CDR3 protein. The top ten clones hold approximately 3.3% of a sample with more than 450,000 distinct CDR3 sequences, roughly a quarter of them seen once. These data were also filed under a second study, of T cells of mothers and their children.

Sequencing was performed on blood. These receptors originate from a boy aged 2 to 10 in good health. The CDR3 runs from the conserved cysteine through the conserved F or W. The order of the fields is CDR3 protein, CDR3 DNA, J gene, D gene, clone size, V gene. The D gene is left open where the match is weak. Clone size, where shown, is once, few, many, or a class for clones that have expanded.

CSARAGTGGYNEQFF TGCAGTGCTAGAGCTGGGACAGGGGGATACAATGAGCAGTTCTTC TRBJ2-1 TRBD1 NA TRBV20-1
CASSVLGVAAYNEQFF TGTGCCAGCAGCGTCCTGGGGGTAGCGGCCTACAATGAGCAGTTCTTC TRBJ2-1 NA few TRBV11-2
CASSPGREQYF TGTGCCAGCAGCCCCGGACGGGAGCAGTACTTC TRBJ2-7 NA many TRBV7-2
CATSRDGGEGQPQHF TGTGCCACCAGCAGAGATGGGGGAGAGGGACAGCCCCAGCATTTT TRBJ1-5 NA few TRBV15
CASSQSGTRSYNEQFF TGCGCCAGCAGTCAGTCCGGGACTAGGTCCTACAATGAGCAGTTCTTC TRBJ2-1 TRBD2 few TRBV23-1
CASTSGLGEQYF TGTGCCAGCACGTCCGGACTGGGGGAGCAGTACTTC TRBJ2-5 NA NA TRBV6-6
CASSLVMGPGSVEQFF TGTGCCAGCAGCTTAGTTATGGGGCCCGGTTCGGTTGAGCAGTTCTTC TRBJ2-1 NA NA TRBV7-2
CAISDRTSGDTDTQYF TGTGCCATCAGTGATAGGACTAGCGGGGACACAGATACGCAGTATTTT TRBJ2-3 TRBD2 NA TRBV10-3
CASRFGHRGFYGYTF TGTGCCAGCCGCTTCGGACATCGAGGGTTCTATGGCTACACCTTC TRBJ1-2 NA NA TRBV5-6
CASSSGTSGAPETQYF TGCGCCAGCAGCTCCGGGACTAGCGGGGCTCCTGAGACCCAGTACTTC TRBJ2-5 TRBD2 NA TRBV5-1